This T cell receptor beta chain appears in the sequencing data of a study of blood T cell repertoires in COVID-19. Study summary: Samples taken during acute and convalescent COVID-19 were collected in the United States, Italy and Spain. T cells, B-cell-depleted T cells, or PBMCs supplied cDNA or gDNA.

This clone was seen only a few times. Authors' methods: How many nucleated cells were present was estimated from reference gene primer amplification. The method was immunoSEQ multiplex PCR; TCRdb's version includes in-frame clones alone and lacks a portion of them. D and trimming come from the DNA, and the V and J calls and clone size come from that table. The sample contains under 300,000 clones, roughly four fifths of which appear only once. Germline V CDR1 and CDR2: MNHEY, SMNVEV (reference sequence). Trimming pared 5 bases from V and 3 bases from J, leaving 17 bases between. The CDR3 has 15 residues.

The sample comprised peripheral blood. V usage is TRBV27 and J usage is TRBJ2-7; D may be TRBD1 (6 bases). The sequence came from an elderly woman with acute or convalescent COVID-19. The CDR3 loop reads CASSAGVGTFYEQYF. The CDR3 bases are TGTGCCAGCAGTGCCGGAGTTGGGACATTCTACGAGCAGTACTTC.